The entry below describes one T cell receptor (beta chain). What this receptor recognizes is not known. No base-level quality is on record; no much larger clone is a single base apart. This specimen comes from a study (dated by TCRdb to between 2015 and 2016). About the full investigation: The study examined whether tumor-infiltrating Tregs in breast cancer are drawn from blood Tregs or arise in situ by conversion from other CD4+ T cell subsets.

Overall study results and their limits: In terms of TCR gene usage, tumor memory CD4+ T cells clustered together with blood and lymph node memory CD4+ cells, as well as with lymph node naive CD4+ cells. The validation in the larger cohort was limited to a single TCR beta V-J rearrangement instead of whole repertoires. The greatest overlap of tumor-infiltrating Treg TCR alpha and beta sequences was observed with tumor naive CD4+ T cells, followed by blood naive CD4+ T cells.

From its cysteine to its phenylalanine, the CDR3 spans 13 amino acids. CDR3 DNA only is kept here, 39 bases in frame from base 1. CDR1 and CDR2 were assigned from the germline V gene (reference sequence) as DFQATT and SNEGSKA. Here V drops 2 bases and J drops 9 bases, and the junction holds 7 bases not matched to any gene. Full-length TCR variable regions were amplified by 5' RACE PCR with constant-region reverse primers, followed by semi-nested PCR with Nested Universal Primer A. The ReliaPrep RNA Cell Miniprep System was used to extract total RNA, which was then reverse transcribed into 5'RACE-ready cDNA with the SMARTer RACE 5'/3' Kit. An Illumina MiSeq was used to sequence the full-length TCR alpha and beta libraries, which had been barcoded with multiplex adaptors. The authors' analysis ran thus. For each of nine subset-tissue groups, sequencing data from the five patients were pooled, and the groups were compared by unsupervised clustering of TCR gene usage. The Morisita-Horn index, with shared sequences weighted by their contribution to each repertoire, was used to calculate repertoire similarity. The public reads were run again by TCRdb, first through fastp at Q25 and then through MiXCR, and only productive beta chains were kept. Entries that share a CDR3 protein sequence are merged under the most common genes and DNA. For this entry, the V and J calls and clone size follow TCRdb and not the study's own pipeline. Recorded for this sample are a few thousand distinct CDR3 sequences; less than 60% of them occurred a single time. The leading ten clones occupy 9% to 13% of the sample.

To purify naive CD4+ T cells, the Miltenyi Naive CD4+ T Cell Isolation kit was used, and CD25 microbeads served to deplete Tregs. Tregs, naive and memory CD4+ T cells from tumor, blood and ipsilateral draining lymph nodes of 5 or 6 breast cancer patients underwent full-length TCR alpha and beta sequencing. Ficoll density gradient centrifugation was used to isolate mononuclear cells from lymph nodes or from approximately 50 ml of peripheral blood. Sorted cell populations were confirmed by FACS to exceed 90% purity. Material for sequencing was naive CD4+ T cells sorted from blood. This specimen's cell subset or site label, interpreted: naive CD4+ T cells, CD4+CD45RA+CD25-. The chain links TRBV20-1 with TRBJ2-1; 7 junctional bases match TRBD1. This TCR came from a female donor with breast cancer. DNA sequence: TGCAGTGCTAGATTCCCTCGGACAGGTGAGCAGTTCTTC. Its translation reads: CSARFPRTGEQFF.